The 25 T cell receptor beta chains in this list originate from one sample, sequenced in a study of human T cells and chemical hapten exposure. Time point described: pre-sensitization, week 0. Treatment of the sample: therapeutic diphenylcyclopropenone sensitization with weekly scalp DPC. TCRdb independently ran MiXCR on the RACE reads; one entry per CDR3 protein. In the table there are 85,000 to 130,000 distinct CDR3 sequences, around 12% of which are singletons. Sequenced material: whole blood, taken in connection with sensitization to the hapten diphenylcyclopropenone (DPC). Receptor source: a woman aged 50 to 60 with alopecia areata. Some clones in this sample may be carry-over from other donors' samples.

The V call is TRBV7-2, the J call TRBJ2-1; 13 bases fit TRBD2. V lost 4 bases to trimming and J lost 0 bases; unmatched junction nucleotides: 15. The CDR3 spans 21 residues. Per the germline V gene, CDR1 is SGHTA and CDR2 is FQGNSA. The CDR3 sequence: CASSSPPRLAGGQSSYNEQFF. CDR3 in DNA: TGTGCCAGCAGCTCCCCCCCGCGACTAGCGGGAGGCCAGAGCTCCTACAATGAGCAGTTCTTC.

This clonotype has ten or more counts. DNA for the CDR3: TGTGCCAGCAGCCAGGACACAGAGGGCTACACCTTC. This translates into CASSQDTEGYTF. J is TRBJ1-2 and V is TRBV6-6; D perhaps matches TRBD1 (5 bases). CDR1 and CDR2 (germline): MNHNY, SVGAGI (reference sequence). V lost 6 bases to trimming and J lost 8 bases, with 13 bases between them. The CDR3 runs to 12 residues.

CDR3 loop: CASSPKGFRPGDIQYF. The CDR3, as DNA: TGTGCCAGCAGCCCGAAGGGGTTCAGGCCCGGAGACATTCAGTACTTC. The J gene is TRBJ2-4, the V gene TRBV9, with a tentative D call TRBD1 (5 bases). Deletions cut 4 bases from V and 8 bases from J, with 22 bases between. The CDR3 totals 16 residues. CDR1 and CDR2 (germline): SGDLS, YYNGEE.

The chain combines TRBV5-4 with TRBJ2-2, with a weak D call TRBD1 (5 bases). Germline assignment: CDR1 SGHNT and CDR2 YYREEE (reference sequence). This CDR3 region has 13 residues. The germline V and J ends were trimmed by 3 bases and 3 bases, with 6 bases remaining between them. The chain's CDR3 is CASSSQDTGELFF. CDR3 nucleotide sequence: TGTGCCAGCAGCTCACAGGACACCGGGGAGCTGTTTTTT.

This clonotype occurred many times. The V and J genes are TRBV20-1 and TRBJ2-1; D perhaps matches TRBD2 (5 bases). CDR3 size: 12 residues. The germline V and J ends were trimmed by 7 bases and 6 bases, with 13 bases remaining between them. The V gene's germline CDR1 is DFQATT and CDR2 SNEGSKA (reference sequence). This CDR3 is CSGGKSTNEQFF. The CDR3 DNA reads TGCAGTGGAGGGAAGAGTACCAATGAGCAGTTCTTC.

The chain couples TRBV7-2 to TRBJ2-5; unclear D gene. The CDR3 covers 13 residues. Germline lookup yields CDR1 SGHTA and CDR2 FQGNSA. V lost 3 bases and J lost 2, with 7 bases in between. This CDR3 is CASSLQQQETQYF. As DNA, the CDR3 is TGTGCCAGCAGCTTGCAGCAACAAGAGACCCAGTACTTC.

This clonotype was observed a handful of times. J is TRBJ2-7 and V is TRBV24-1; no definite D call. Trimming stripped 1 base from V and 2 bases from J, with 17 bases between. CDR3 length equals 17 residues. In germline, CDR1 is KGHDR, CDR2 SFDVKD. This CDR3 reads CATSDFQKATGTYEQYF. In nucleotides, the CDR3 is TGTGCCACCAGTGATTTTCAGAAAGCGACGGGTACCTACGAGCAGTACTTC.

A few counts support this clonotype. The V gene is TRBV6-4, the J gene TRBJ1-5; 7 bases fit TRBD1. Germline V gives CDR1 MRHNA, CDR2 SNTAGT. With 8 bases clipped from V and 3 bases from J, the junction kept 4 bases outside the gene matches. The CDR3 runs 13 residues. The CDR3 region has the DNA TGTGCCAGCTCAGGGGGGTACAATCAGCCCCAGCATTTT. Its protein is CASSGGYNQPQHF.

The chain joins TRBV27 to TRBJ2-6, with TRBD1 matching over 7 bases. After removal of 10 bases from V and 0 bases from J, the junction contained 6 bases not matched to a gene. The germline V gene has CDR1 MNHEY and CDR2 SMNVEV (reference sequence). The CDR3 is 15 residues long. The CDR3 DNA is TGTGCCATCATCAGGGGGAGCTCTGGGGCCAACGTCCTGACTTTC. This translates into CAIIRGSSGANVLTF.

The genes are TRBV28 and TRBJ1-6; TRBD1 aligns across 9 bases. This CDR3 is built from 12 residues. V shed 10 bases and J 7 bases; nucleotides not matched to a gene: 2. The germline CDR1 and CDR2 sequences are MDHEN and SYDVKM. The chain's CDR3 is CATGQGNSPLHF. The CDR3, as DNA: TGTGCCACCGGACAGGGGAATTCACCCCTCCACTTT.

This chain links TRBV11-2 with TRBJ2-7; D may match TRBD1 or TRBD2 (5 bases each). Between the trimmed V and J ends, which lost 1 base and 2 bases, there was a span of 12 bases. The V gene's germline CDR1 is SGHAT and CDR2 FQNNGV. This CDR3 contains 15 residues. For the CDR3, the DNA is TGTGCCAGCAGCTTAGTGGGGGACGGCGCCTACGAGCAGTACTTC. It yields the protein CASSLVGDGAYEQYF.

This clonotype was seen at least ten times. The rearrangement joins TRBV5-4 to TRBJ2-7, with D unresolved. CDR3 length: 14 residues. Germline values: CDR1 SGHNT, CDR2 YYREEE (reference sequence). V was pared by 2 bases and J by 4 bases, with 13 bases between. The chain's CDR3 is CASSFRTANYEQYF. CDR3 nucleotides: TGTGCCAGCAGCTTTAGGACGGCAAATTACGAGCAGTACTTC.

This chain uses TRBV28 with TRBJ1-6; 9 nucleotides match TRBD1. The J segment lost 9 bases and the V segment lost 5 bases, leaving 8 bases of the junction unmatched. The CDR3 runs 15 residues. Germline CDR1 MDHEN, CDR2 SYDVKM. The CDR3 nucleotides read TGTGCCAGCAGTCAGTTGACAGGGGGTGGTTCACCCCTCCACTTT. Translating gives CASSQLTGGGSPLHF.

This rearrangement joins TRBV7-2 to TRBJ1-1; 7 bases are shared with TRBD1. Per the germline V gene, CDR1 is SGHTA and CDR2 is FQGNSA. CDR3 length: 12 amino acids. J gave up 9 bases and V 5 bases, and 6 bases lay outside the gene matches. The CDR3 reads CASSQTGFKAFF. The CDR3 DNA reads TGTGCCAGCAGCCAGACAGGGTTTAAAGCTTTCTTT.

This clonotype was counted a few times. The rearrangement joins TRBV11-2 to TRBJ2-5; the match to TRBD2 covers 10 bases. The trim removed 1 base at V and 4 bases at J, leaving 9 bases unmatched. Germline V CDR1 and CDR2: SGHAT, FQNNGV. The CDR3 has 17 residues. The CDR3 coding sequence is TGTGCCAGCAGCTTAGCATTTGGAGCGGGGGGGCCAGAGACCCAGTACTTC. Residues: CASSLAFGAGGPETQYF.

This clonotype turned up a few times. The chain has TRBV18 and TRBJ2-7, with D maybe TRBD2 (6 bases). Germline assignment: CDR1 KGHSH and CDR2 LQKENI. V was cut by 6 bases and J by 4 bases, with 19 bases left in between. The CDR3 is 15 amino acids. The CDR3 region is CASSRLAGPQYEQYF. In DNA, the CDR3 is TGTGCCAGCTCCCGTCTTGCGGGGCCCCAATACGAGCAGTACTTC.

The sample holds a few counts of this clonotype. This chain uses TRBV18 with TRBJ1-3, with a tentative D call TRBD1 (5 bases). The germline V and J ends were trimmed by 3 bases and 4 bases, with 16 bases remaining between them. Germline values: CDR1 KGHSH, CDR2 LQKENI. The CDR3 sequence is 16 residues long. CDR3 loop: CASSPPGRDGGNTIYF. For the CDR3, the DNA is TGTGCCAGCTCACCCCCCGGCAGGGATGGCGGAAACACCATATATTTT.

This clonotype was seen repeatedly, ten times or more. The chain is built from TRBV28 and TRBJ1-6; 7 nucleotides match TRBD1. The CDR3 length is 14 residues. V dropped 5 bases and J dropped 6; count of bases not matched to a gene: 4. The germline CDR1 and CDR2 sequences are MDHEN and SYDVKM. This CDR3 reads CASSTQGGNSPLHF. DNA for the CDR3: TGTGCCAGCAGTACCCAGGGGGGTAATTCACCCCTCCACTTT.

This clonotype has a count of ten or more. The J gene is TRBJ1-5, the V gene TRBV12-3 or TRBV12-4; possibly TRBD1 for D (6 bases). CDR3 length equals 14 residues. The ends were cut back, 3 bases at V and 0 bases at J, with 6 bases in the middle. The CDR3 sequence is CASSLTGSNQPQHF. DNA for the CDR3: TGTGCCAGCAGTTTGACAGGTAGCAATCAGCCCCAGCATTTT.

This clonotype was detected only a few times. J is TRBJ2-2 and V is TRBV11-2; no firm D call. Trimming took 1 base from V and 6 from J, leaving 6 bases between them. Per the germline V gene, CDR1 is SGHAT and CDR2 is FQNNGV. There are 13 residues in the CDR3. This CDR3 is CASSLVQAGELFF. The DNA for the CDR3 is TGTGCCAGCAGCTTAGTCCAGGCCGGGGAGCTGTTTTTT.

This clonotype has just a few counts. The gene calls are TRBV21-1 and TRBJ2-1; the table's TRBD1 call for D was not verified on the DNA. TRBV21-1 is a pseudogene segment. The CDR3 is 16 amino acids. The DNA for the CDR3 is TGTGCCAGCAGCAAAGACCCCTTCGGCGGGTACAATGAGCAGTTCTTC. It encodes CASSKDPFGGYNEQFF.

The V call is TRBV7-8, the J call TRBJ2-3; 9 nucleotides align to TRBD2. Losses at the gene ends were 5 bases for V and 4 bases for J; bases not matched to a gene: 7. Germline V lookup: CDR1 SGHVS, CDR2 FQNEAQ. The CDR3 consists of 15 residues. The CDR3 here is CASSPNRLAADTQYF. CDR3 DNA: TGTGCCAGCAGCCCGAATCGACTAGCGGCAGATACGCAGTATTTT. The variable domain in full, with the rest retrieved from reference TRBV7-8 and TRBJ2-3, is GAGVSQSPRYKVAKRGQDVALRCDPISGHVSLFWYQQALGQGPEFLTYFQNEAQLDKSGLPSDRFFAERPEGSVSTLKIQRTQQEDSAVYLCASSPNRLAADTQYFGPGTRLTVL.

This clonotype was seen at least ten times. The rearrangement joins TRBV2 to TRBJ2-1; 7 bases fit TRBD2. The CDR3 spans 16 residues. The germline gives CDR1 SNHLY, CDR2 FYNNEI. After removal of 4 bases from V and 0 bases from J, the junction contained 6 bases not matched to a gene. The CDR3 spells CASSGSAGFSYNEQFF. CDR3 nucleotide sequence: TGTGCCAGCAGTGGCTCAGCGGGGTTCTCCTACAATGAGCAGTTCTTC. The full variable domain, its missing parts supplied by reference TRBV2 and TRBJ2-1, is EPEVTQTPSHQVTQMGQEVILRCVPISNHLYFYWYRQILGQKVEFLVSFYNNEISEKSEIFDDQFSVERPDGSNFTLKIRSTKLEDSAMYFCASSGSAGFSYNEQFFGPGTRLTVL.

This clonotype was observed a handful of times. This chain's CDR3 is CASSQTGGHTDTQYF. The CDR3 bases are TGTGCCAGCAGCCAAACGGGGGGGCACACAGATACGCAGTATTTT. The chain recombines TRBV14 with TRBJ2-3, with TRBD2 identical over 8 bases. The junction had 3 bases not matched to a gene; V was cut back by 2 bases and J by 2 bases. Germline V lookup: CDR1 SGHDN, CDR2 FVKESK. This CDR3 region has 15 residues.

Written as DNA, the CDR3 is TGCAGTGCTAGAGATCCCAGTCGGACAGCCACAGATACGCAGTATTTT. Its translation is CSARDPSRTATDTQYF. The chain has TRBV20-1 and TRBJ2-3; TRBD1 might be the D (6 bases). Germline assignment: CDR1 DFQATT and CDR2 SNEGSKA (reference sequence). The ends were cut back, 0 bases at V and 2 bases at J, with 15 bases in the middle. The CDR3 contains 16 residues.